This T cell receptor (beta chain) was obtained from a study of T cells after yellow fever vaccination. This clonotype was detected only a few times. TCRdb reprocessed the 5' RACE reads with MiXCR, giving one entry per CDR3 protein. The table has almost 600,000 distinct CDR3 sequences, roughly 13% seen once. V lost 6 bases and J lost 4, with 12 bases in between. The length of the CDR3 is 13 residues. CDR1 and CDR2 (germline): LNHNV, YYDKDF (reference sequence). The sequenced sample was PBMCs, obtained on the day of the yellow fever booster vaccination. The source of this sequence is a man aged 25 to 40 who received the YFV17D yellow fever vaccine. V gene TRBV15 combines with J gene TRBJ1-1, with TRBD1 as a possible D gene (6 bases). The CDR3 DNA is TGTGCCACCAGACGGGGGGGCCGCACTGAAGCTTTCTTT. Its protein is CATRRGGRTEAFF.